This is a list of T cell receptor beta chains from one sample in a study of T cells expressing NK-cell markers. With the 5' RACE reads reprocessed, TCRdb shows one record per CDR3 protein and no DNA. Its listing shows 300,000 to 450,000 distinct CDR3 sequences. The specimen sequenced was blood T cells: a sorted CD56 or NKG2C T cell subset, CD4+ or CD8+ T cells, or bulk PBMC T cells (not recorded which). All receptors come from a man aged 18 to 69 in good health. CDR3s include the opening cysteine and the closing phenylalanine or tryptophan.

V,J,length,CDR3
TRBV5-5,TRBJ2-5,13,CASRAGPHQTQYF
TRBV2,TRBJ1-4,15,CASLTQGARNEKLFF
TRBV11-2,TRBJ2-3,14,CASSRLGTTDTQYF
TRBV20-1,TRBJ1-1,14,CSARKTRKNTEAFF
TRBV5-1,TRBJ2-3,17,CASSLSPRGGMTDTQYF
TRBV29-1,TRBJ2-5,13,CSVGIGAEETQYF
TRBV5-1,TRBJ1-2,15,CASSLTTTASYGYTF
TRBV11-1,TRBJ2-3,15,CASSVIQGRTDTQYF
TRBV6-2/TRBV6-3,TRBJ2-7,14,CASSFRDTYYEQYF
TRBV6-5,TRBJ2-5,14,CASSSPGGDETQYF
TRBV28,TRBJ2-5,16,CASSLTPGLGEETQYF
TRBV7-7,TRBJ2-7,14,CASPRSHDLYEQYF
TRBV11-3,TRBJ2-3,16,CASSLLAGGRADTQYF
TRBV12-3/TRBV12-4,TRBJ1-1,13,CASSYAGVTEAFF
TRBV7-8,TRBJ1-3,17,CASSQGQGATSGNTIYF
TRBV2,TRBJ2-7,14,CASKGQGWFYEQYF
TRBV29-1,TRBJ1-1,15,CSVGRGGVVGTEAFF
TRBV12-3/TRBV12-4,TRBJ2-1,14,CASRPQGARGEQFF
TRBV14,TRBJ2-2,17,CASSPLWGAANTGELFF
TRBV5-8,TRBJ2-3,17,CASSSARLAASTDTQYF
TRBV30,TRBJ1-1,13,CAWTLGLNTEAFF
TRBV11-3,TRBJ2-1,15,CASSRDGIRGNEQFF
TRBV27,TRBJ2-7,14,CASSFSSLSFEQYF
TRBV7-2,TRBJ2-2,15,CASSLRLAGEGELFF
TRBV3-1,TRBJ1-6,14,CASSQSGNSSPLHF
TRBV6-1,TRBJ2-2,16,CASRTSGGAGTGELFF
TRBV5-1,TRBJ2-1,15,CASSLVASGSNEQFF
TRBV2,TRBJ1-1,11,CTRGINTEAFF
TRBV11-1,TRBJ2-1,15,CASSLFTQVLDEQFF
TRBV4-1,TRBJ2-1,16,CASSQVPASLYNEQFF
TRBV18,TRBJ2-3,14,CASSPVRNTDTQYF
TRBV20-1,TRBJ1-2,13,CSAGMGYNYGYTF
TRBV24-1,TRBJ2-5,15,CATSDRDRAKETQYF
TRBV11-2,TRBJ2-3,14,CARKAGALTDTQYF
TRBV29-1,TRBJ1-1,18,CSAVGIPSGVGADTEAFF
TRBV7-9,TRBJ1-5,15,CASSSTRFSNQPQHF
TRBV18,TRBJ1-1,16,CASSSTSIGKNTEAFF
TRBV5-1,TRBJ2-7,15,CASSPEGRGRYEQYF
TRBV7-2,TRBJ2-5,15,CASSPVAGGHETQYF
TRBV7-9,TRBJ2-3,14,CASSPRLDTDTQYF
TRBV7-2,TRBJ2-3,14,CASGLAGGTDTQYF
TRBV29-1,TRBJ2-1,15,CSVEAPSGGANEQFF
TRBV20-1,TRBJ2-1,14,CSARIGLAFNEQFF
TRBV28,TRBJ2-7,14,CASSTRAGGSEQYF
TRBV7-2,TRBJ2-3,14,CASRNRGQTDTQYF
TRBV7-9,TRBJ2-6,17,CASRELEPNSGANVLTF
TRBV7-9,TRBJ1-1,14,CASSLRQGSTEAFF
TRBV5-1,TRBJ2-2,19,CASSQEAKGLAANTGELFF
TRBV20-1,TRBJ2-3,16,CSASRAGGGSTDTQYF
TRBV9,TRBJ2-3,17,CASSASRTGGGTDTQYF
TRBV19,TRBJ1-2,17,CASNPGQGALPNYGYTF
TRBV18,TRBJ2-3,17,CASSPQTGLFNTDTQYF